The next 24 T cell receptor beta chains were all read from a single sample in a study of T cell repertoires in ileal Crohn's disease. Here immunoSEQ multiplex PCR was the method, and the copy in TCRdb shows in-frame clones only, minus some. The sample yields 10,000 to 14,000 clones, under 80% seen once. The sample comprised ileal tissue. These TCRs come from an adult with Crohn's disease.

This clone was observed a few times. CDR3 protein: CASTFSNTGELFF. The CDR3 coding sequence is TGTGCCAGCACCTTCAGTAACACCGGGGAGCTGTTTTTT. The chain carries TRBV27 and TRBJ2-2; D is unresolved. V shed 7 bases and J shed 2 bases, with 8 bases lying between them. The germline V gene has CDR1 MNHEY and CDR2 SMNVEV (reference sequence). This CDR3 spans 13 amino acids.

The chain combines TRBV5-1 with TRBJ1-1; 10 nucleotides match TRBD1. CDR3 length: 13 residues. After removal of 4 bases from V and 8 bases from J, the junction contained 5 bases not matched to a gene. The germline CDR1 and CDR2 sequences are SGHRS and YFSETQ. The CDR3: CASSLRQGAEAFF. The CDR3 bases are TGCGCCAGCAGCCTACGACAGGGGGCGGAAGCTTTCTTT.

The CDR3 coding sequence is TGTGCCTGGAGTCCCATTGATGACAGGGTTAACGGCTACACCTTC. It codes for CAWSPIDDRVNGYTF. The V and J genes are TRBV30 and TRBJ1-2, with 7 bases that match TRBD1. This CDR3 comprises 15 residues. The V gene end was trimmed by 2 bases and the J gene end by 8 bases; junction bases not matched to a gene: 14. Germline V lookup: CDR1 GTSNPN, CDR2 SVGIG (reference sequence).

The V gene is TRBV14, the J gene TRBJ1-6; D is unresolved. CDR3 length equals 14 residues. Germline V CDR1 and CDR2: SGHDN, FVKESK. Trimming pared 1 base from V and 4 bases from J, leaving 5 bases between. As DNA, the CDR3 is TGTGCCAGCAGCCAAGGGCAGTATAATTCACCCCTCCACTTT. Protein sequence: CASSQGQYNSPLHF.

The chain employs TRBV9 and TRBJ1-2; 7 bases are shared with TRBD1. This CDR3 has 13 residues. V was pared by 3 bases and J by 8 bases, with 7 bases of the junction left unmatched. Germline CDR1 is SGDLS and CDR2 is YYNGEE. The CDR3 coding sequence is TGTGCCAGCAGCGCCCGACAGGGATTCGGCTACACCTTC. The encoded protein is CASSARQGFGYTF. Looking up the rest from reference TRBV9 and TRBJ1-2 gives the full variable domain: DSGVTQTPKHLITATGQRVTLRCSPRSGDLSVYWYQQSLDQGLQFLIQYYNGEERAKGNILERFSAQQFPDLHSELNLSSLELGDSALYFCASSARQGFGYTFGSGTRLTVV.

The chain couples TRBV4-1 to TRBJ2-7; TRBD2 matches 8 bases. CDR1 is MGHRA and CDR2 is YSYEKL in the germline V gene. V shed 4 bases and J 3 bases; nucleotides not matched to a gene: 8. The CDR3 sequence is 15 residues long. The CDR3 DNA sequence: TGCGCCAGCAGCCCATTCGCGGGGGGCCTCTACGAGCAGTACTTC. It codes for CASSPFAGGLYEQYF.

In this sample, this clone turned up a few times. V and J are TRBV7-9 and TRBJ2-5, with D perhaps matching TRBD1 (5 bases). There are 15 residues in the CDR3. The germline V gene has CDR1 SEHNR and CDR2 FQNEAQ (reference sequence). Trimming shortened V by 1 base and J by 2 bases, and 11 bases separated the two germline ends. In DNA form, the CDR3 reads TGTGCCAGCAGCTTAGATTTGGCAGGGCAAGAGACCCAGTACTTC. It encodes CASSLDLAGQETQYF.

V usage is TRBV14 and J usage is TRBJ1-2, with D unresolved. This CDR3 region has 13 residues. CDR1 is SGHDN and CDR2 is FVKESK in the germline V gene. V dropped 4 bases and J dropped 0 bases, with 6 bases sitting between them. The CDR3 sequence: CASSLLSNYGYTF. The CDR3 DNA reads TGTGCCAGCAGCCTTCTTTCTAACTATGGCTACACCTTC. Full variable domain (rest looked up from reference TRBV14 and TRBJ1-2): EAGVTQFPSHSVIEKGQTVTLRCDPISGHDNLYWYRRVMGKEIKFLLHFVKESKQDESGMPNNRFLAERTGGTYSTLKVQPAELEDSGVYFCASSLLSNYGYTFGSGTRLTVV.

The CDR3 loop reads CASSYPRGQGDEKLFF. The CDR3 nucleotides read TGTGCCAGCAGCTACCCGAGGGGACAGGGGGATGAAAAACTGTTTTTT. The V and J genes are TRBV7-8 and TRBJ1-4; 11 bases are a match to TRBD1. Germline values: CDR1 SGHVS, CDR2 FQNEAQ. V gave up 4 bases and J gave up 6 bases; unmatched junction bases: 7. The CDR3 is 16 residues long.

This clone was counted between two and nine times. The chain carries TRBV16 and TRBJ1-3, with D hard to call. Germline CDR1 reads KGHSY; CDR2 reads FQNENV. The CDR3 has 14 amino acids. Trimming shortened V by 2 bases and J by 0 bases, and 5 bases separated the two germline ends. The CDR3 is CASSQESSGNTIYF. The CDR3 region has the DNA TGTGCCAGCAGCCAAGAGTCCTCTGGAAACACCATATATTTT. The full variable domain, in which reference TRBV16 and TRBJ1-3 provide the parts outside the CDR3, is GEEVAQTPKHLVRGEGQKAKLYCAPIKGHSYVFWYQQVLKNEFKFLISFQNENVFDETGMPKERFSAKCLPNSPCSLEIQATKLEDSAVYFCASSQESSGNTIYFGEGSWLTVV.

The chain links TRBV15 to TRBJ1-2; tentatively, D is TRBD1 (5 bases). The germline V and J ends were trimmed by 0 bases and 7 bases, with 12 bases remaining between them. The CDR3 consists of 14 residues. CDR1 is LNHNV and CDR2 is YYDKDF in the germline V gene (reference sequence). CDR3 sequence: CATSRDLVGGGYTF. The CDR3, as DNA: TGTGCCACCAGCAGAGATCTGGTGGGGGGTGGCTACACCTTC.

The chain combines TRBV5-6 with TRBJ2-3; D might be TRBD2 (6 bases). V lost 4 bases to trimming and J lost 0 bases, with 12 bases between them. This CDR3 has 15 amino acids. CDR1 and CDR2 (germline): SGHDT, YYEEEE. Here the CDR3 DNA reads TGTGCCAGCAGCCCGCGGGACTTCAGCACAGATACGCAGTATTTT. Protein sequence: CASSPRDFSTDTQYF.

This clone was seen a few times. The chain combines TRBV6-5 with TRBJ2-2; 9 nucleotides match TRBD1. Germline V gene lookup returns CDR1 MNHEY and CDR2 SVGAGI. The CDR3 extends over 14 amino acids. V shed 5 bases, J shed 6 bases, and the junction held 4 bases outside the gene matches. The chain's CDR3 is CASSPGTGPGELFF. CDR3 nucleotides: TGTGCCAGCAGTCCCGGGACAGGGCCCGGGGAGCTGTTTTTT.

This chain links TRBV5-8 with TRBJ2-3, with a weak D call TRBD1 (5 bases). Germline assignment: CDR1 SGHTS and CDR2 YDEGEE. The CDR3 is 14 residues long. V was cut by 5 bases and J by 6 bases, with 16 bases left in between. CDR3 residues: CASSQRVGADTQYF. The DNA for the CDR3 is TGTGCCAGCAGTCAGCGAGTTGGGGCCGATACGCAGTATTTT.

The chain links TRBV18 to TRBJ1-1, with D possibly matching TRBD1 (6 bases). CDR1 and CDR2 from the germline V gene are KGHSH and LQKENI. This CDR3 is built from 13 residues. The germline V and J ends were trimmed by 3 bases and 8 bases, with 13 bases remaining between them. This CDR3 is CASSPRGFGEAFF. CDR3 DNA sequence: TGTGCCAGCTCACCCAGGGGCTTCGGGGAAGCTTTCTTT.

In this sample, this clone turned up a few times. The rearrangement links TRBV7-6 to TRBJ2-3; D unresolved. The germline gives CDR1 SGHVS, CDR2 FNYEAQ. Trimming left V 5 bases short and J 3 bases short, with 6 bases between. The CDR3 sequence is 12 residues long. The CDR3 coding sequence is TGTGCCAGCAGCCTAATTACAGATACGCAGTATTTT. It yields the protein CASSLITDTQYF.

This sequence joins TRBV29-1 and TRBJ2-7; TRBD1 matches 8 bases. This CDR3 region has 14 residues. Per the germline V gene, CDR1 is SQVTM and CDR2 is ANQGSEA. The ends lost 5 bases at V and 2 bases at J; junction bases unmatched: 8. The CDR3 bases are TGCAGCGTTCGAACAGGGGGATCAACCTACGAGCAGTACTTC. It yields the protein CSVRTGGSTYEQYF.

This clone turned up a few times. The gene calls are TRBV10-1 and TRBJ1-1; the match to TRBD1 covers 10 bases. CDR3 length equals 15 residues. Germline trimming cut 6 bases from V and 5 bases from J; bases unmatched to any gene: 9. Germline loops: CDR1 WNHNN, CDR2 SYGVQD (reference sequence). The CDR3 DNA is TGCGCCAGCAGCGTCGCGGGACAGGGGTGGACTGAAGCTTTCTTT. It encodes CASSVAGQGWTEAFF.

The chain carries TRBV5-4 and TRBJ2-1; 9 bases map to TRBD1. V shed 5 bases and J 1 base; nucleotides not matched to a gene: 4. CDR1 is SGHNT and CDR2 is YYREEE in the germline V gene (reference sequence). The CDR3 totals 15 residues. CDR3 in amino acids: CASRIDRGSYNEQFF. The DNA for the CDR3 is TGTGCCAGCAGAATCGACAGGGGGTCCTACAATGAGCAGTTCTTC.

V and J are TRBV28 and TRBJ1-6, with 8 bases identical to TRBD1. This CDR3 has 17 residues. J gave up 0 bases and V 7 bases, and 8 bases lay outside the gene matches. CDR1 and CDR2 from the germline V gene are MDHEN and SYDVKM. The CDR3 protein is CASTLWTGSSYNSPLHF. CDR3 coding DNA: TGTGCCAGCACACTTTGGACAGGGAGCTCCTATAATTCACCCCTCCACTTT.

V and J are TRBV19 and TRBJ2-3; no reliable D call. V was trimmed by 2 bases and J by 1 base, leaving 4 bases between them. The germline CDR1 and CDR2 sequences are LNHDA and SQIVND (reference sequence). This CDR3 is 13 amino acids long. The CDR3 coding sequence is TGTGCCAGTAGTATACAGGGCACAGATACGCAGTATTTT. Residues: CASSIQGTDTQYF.

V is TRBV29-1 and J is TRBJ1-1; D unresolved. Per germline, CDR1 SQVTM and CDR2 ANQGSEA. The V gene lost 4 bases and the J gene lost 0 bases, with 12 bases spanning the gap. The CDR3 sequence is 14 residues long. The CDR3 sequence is CSVAPRNLNTEAFF. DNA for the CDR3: TGCAGCGTTGCCCCTAGGAACCTGAACACTGAAGCTTTCTTT.

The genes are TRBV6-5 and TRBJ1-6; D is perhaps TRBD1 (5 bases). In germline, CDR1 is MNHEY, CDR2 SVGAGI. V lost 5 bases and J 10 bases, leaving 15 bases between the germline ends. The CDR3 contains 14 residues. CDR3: CASSVGRVGSPLHF. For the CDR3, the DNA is TGTGCCAGCAGTGTGGGCAGGGTAGGGTCACCCCTCCACTTT.

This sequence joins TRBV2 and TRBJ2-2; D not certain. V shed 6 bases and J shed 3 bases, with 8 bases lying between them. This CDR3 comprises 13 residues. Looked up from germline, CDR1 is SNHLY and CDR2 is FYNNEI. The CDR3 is CASRWADTGELFF. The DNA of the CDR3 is TGTGCCAGCAGATGGGCTGACACCGGGGAGCTGTTTTTT.